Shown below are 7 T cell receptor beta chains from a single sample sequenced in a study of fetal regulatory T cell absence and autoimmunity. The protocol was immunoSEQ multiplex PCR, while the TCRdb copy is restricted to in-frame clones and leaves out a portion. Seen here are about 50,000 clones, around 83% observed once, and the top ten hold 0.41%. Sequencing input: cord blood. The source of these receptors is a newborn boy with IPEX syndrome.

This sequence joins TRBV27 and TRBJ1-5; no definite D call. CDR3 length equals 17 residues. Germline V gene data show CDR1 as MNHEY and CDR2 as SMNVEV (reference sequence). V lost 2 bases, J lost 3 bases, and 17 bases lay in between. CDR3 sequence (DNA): TGTGCCAGCAGTTTAAGTAGGAGACTGGGGATCAATCAGCCCCAGCATTTT. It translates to CASSLSRRLGINQPQHF.

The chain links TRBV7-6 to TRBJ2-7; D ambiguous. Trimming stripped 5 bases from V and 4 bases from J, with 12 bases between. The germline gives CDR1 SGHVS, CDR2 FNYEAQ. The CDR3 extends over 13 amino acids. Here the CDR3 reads CASSRSNPYEQYF. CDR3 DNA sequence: TGTGCCAGCAGCCGGTCAAATCCTTACGAGCAGTACTTC.

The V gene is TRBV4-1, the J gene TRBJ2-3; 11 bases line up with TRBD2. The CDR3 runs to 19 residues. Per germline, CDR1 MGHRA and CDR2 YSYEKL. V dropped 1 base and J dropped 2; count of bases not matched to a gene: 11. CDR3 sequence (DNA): TGCGCCAGCAGCCAAGTGTCGACTAGCGGGGTCTATGACACAGATACGCAGTATTTT. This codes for CASSQVSTSGVYDTDTQYF.

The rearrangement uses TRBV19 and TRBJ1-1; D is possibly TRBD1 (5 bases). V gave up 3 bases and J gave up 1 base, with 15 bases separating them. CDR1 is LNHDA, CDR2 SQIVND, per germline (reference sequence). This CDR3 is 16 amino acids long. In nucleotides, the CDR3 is TGTGCCAGTAGTATGCTCGCCGGGACGGGGAACACTGAAGCTTTCTTT. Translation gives CASSMLAGTGNTEAFF. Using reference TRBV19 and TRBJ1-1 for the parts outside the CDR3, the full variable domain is DGGITQSPKYLFRKEGQNVTLSCEQNLNHDAMYWYRQDPGQGLRLIYYSQIVNDFQKGDIAEGYSVSREKKESFPLTVTSAQKNPTAFYLCASSMLAGTGNTEAFFGQGTRLTVV.

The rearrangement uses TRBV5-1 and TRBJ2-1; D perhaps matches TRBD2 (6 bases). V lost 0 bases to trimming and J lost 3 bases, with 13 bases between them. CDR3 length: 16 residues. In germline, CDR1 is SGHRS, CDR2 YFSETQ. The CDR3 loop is CASSLDGAGNYNEQFF. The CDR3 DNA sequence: TGCGCCAGCAGCTTGGACGGGGCGGGGAACTACAATGAGCAGTTCTTC.

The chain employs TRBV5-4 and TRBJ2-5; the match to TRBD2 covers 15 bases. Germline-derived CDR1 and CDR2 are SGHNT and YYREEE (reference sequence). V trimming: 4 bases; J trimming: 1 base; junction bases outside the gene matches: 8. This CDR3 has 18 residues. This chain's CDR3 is CASSTSRTSGRAQETQYF. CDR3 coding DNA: TGTGCCAGCAGCACCTCACGGACTAGCGGGAGGGCCCAAGAGACCCAGTACTTC.

The CDR3 region is CASSLGGFQETQYF. Here the CDR3 DNA reads TGTGCCAGCAGCCTCGGAGGATTCCAAGAGACCCAGTACTTC. V usage is TRBV11-2 and J usage is TRBJ2-5, with D perhaps matching TRBD2 (5 bases). V was clipped by 5 bases and J by 1 base, with 11 bases between them. The germline gives CDR1 SGHAT, CDR2 FQNNGV. The CDR3 is 14 amino acids. Variable domain in full (rest from reference TRBV11-2 and TRBJ2-5): EAGVAQSPRYKIIEKRQSVAFWCNPISGHATLYWYQQILGQGPKLLIQFQNNGVVDDSQLPKDRFSAERLKGVDSTLKIQPAKLEDSAVYLCASSLGGFQETQYFGPGTRLLVL.